These 22 T cell receptor beta chains originate from one sample sequenced in a study of PD-1 blockade in mismatch repair-deficient tumors. The data were produced by immunoSEQ multiplex PCR, yet TCRdb's version contains in-frame clones alone and is incomplete. The table records about 22,000 clones, about four fifths of them present only once. The sample was peripheral blood, taken 2 weeks after starting pembrolizumab. The receptors originated from an adult with mismatch repair-deficient cancer.

The chain has TRBV14 and TRBJ2-5, with 7 bases lining up with TRBD2. V trimming: 2 bases; J trimming: 1 base; junction bases outside the gene matches: 4. CDR1 is SGHDN and CDR2 is FVKESK in the germline V gene. The CDR3 loop spans 15 amino acids. CDR3 nucleotide sequence: TGTGCCAGCAGCCAAATAACTAGCGCCCAAGAGACCCAGTACTTC. Translation gives CASSQITSAQETQYF.

The chain combines TRBV13 with TRBJ2-5; 10 bases map to TRBD1. The ends lost 5 bases at V and 1 base at J; junction bases unmatched: 10. CDR1 PRHDT and CDR2 FYEKMQ come from the germline V gene (reference sequence). This CDR3 has 17 residues. In nucleotides, the CDR3 is TGTGCCAGCAGCCCACATTTGACAGGGGGCCTCCAAGAGACCCAGTACTTC. As protein: CASSPHLTGGLQETQYF.

This clone has more than one count but fewer than ten. The chain couples TRBV11-3 to TRBJ2-7, with D maybe TRBD1 (5 bases). V was trimmed by 3 bases and J by 0 bases, leaving 9 bases between them. This CDR3 has 14 residues. The germline CDR1 and CDR2 sequences are SGHNT and YENEEA. The CDR3 reads CASSLGQSSYEQYF. CDR3 coding DNA: TGTGCCAGCAGCTTGGGGCAGAGCTCCTACGAGCAGTACTTC.

The genes are TRBV6-1 and TRBJ2-2, with D perhaps matching TRBD2 (6 bases). The germline V gene has CDR1 MNHNS and CDR2 SASEGT. Trimming left V 4 bases short and J 4 bases short, with 16 bases between. The CDR3 consists of 16 residues. The CDR3 coding sequence is TGTGCCAGCAGTGGAAAGGAGGGAATGAGCACCGGGGAGCTGTTTTTT. Translation: CASSGKEGMSTGELFF.

The J gene is TRBJ2-7, the V gene TRBV10-2, with 9 bases that match TRBD2. J gave up 5 bases and V 2 bases, and 13 bases lay outside the gene matches. CDR1 WSHSY and CDR2 SAAADI come from the germline V gene. This CDR3 has 17 amino acids. The CDR3 here is CASSEASGTAVGNEQYF. The CDR3 bases are TGCGCCAGCAGTGAGGCTAGCGGGACCGCCGTTGGGAACGAGCAGTACTTC.

V is TRBV6-5 and J is TRBJ2-3; 8 bases are a match to TRBD2. This CDR3 spans 15 amino acids. The trim removed 9 bases at V and 4 bases at J, leaving 12 bases unmatched. Looked up from germline, CDR1 is MNHEY and CDR2 is SVGAGI. CDR3 sequence: CASSLAGGRPDTQYF. The CDR3 DNA is TGTGCCAGTTCGCTAGCGGGTGGGAGACCAGATACGCAGTATTTT.

The chain has TRBV6-1 and TRBJ1-5; maybe TRBD1 (6 bases). CDR3 size: 15 residues. Germline lookup yields CDR1 MNHNS and CDR2 SASEGT. V was trimmed by 9 bases and J by 2 bases, leaving 17 bases between them. The CDR3 here is CASQWGARGNQPQHF. CDR3 DNA: TGTGCCAGTCAGTGGGGGGCGAGGGGCAATCAGCCCCAGCATTTT.

This sequence joins TRBV29-1 and TRBJ2-3, with D maybe TRBD1 (5 bases). The ends were cut back, 0 bases at V and 6 bases at J, with 7 bases in the middle. The germline gives CDR1 SQVTM, CDR2 ANQGSEA. The CDR3 runs to 12 residues. CDR3 DNA: TGCAGCGTTGAAGATAAGGGGGATACGCAGTATTTT. Translation gives CSVEDKGDTQYF.

The chain links TRBV6-5 to TRBJ2-3; a possible D gene is TRBD1 (5 bases). Germline assignment: CDR1 MNHEY and CDR2 SVGAGI. The CDR3 consists of 12 residues. The V and J ends lost 5 bases and 3 bases respectively, with 6 bases between them. CDR3 DNA sequence: TGTGCCAGCAGTACAGGTACAGATACGCAGTATTTT. Residues: CASSTGTDTQYF.

This clone was seen a single time. V and J are TRBV18 and TRBJ1-1; possible D gene TRBD1, 5 bases. CDR3 length: 16 residues. V was cut by 3 bases and J by 1 base, with 15 bases left in between. From germline, CDR1 is KGHSH and CDR2 LQKENI. The CDR3 DNA follows: TGTGCCAGCTCACCCATAGACAGTGGGTCGAACACTGAAGCTTTCTTT. Its protein product is CASSPIDSGSNTEAFF.

This sequence joins TRBV27 and TRBJ2-2; D perhaps matches TRBD1 (5 bases). Germline assignment: CDR1 MNHEY and CDR2 SMNVEV (reference sequence). V lost 0 bases and J lost 1, with 9 bases in between. CDR3 length equals 16 residues. This chain's CDR3 is CASSLSPRVNTGELFF. The CDR3 DNA sequence: TGTGCCAGCAGTTTATCTCCCAGGGTGAACACCGGGGAGCTGTTTTTT.

The rearrangement joins TRBV12-5 to TRBJ1-2; a possible D gene is TRBD1 (6 bases). CDR1 and CDR2 from the germline V gene are LGHNT and FRNRAP. The CDR3 has 21 residues. V dropped 0 bases and J dropped 4 bases, with 30 bases sitting between them. In DNA form, the CDR3 reads TGTGCTAGTGGTTTGGTCTCAAATCTAACCCCGCGGGGGCAGGATATCTATGGCTACACCTTC. It is translated as CASGLVSNLTPRGQDIYGYTF.

This chain connects TRBV7-9 to TRBJ2-2; 8 bases match TRBD1. Germline V CDR1 and CDR2: SEHNR, FQNEAQ (reference sequence). The CDR3 has 18 amino acids. With 8 bases clipped from V and 3 bases from J, the junction kept 17 bases outside the gene matches. CDR3 coding DNA: TGTGCCAGCGATAATACTAACACCAGGGGGCGTGACACCGGGGAGCTGTTTTTT. Translated: CASDNTNTRGRDTGELFF.

The rearrangement joins TRBV29-1 to TRBJ1-2; D remains ambiguous. Germline CDR1 and CDR2: SQVTM and ANQGSEA. The CDR3 covers 12 residues. V lost 7 bases to trimming and J lost 4 bases, with 13 bases between them. CDR3 nucleotides: TGCAGCGCGAGGGAGGGAGGCTATGGCTACACCTTC. Amino acids: CSAREGGYGYTF.

The J gene is TRBJ2-1, the V gene TRBV7-9; 7 bases line up with TRBD1. Germline trimming cut 5 bases from V and 2 bases from J; bases unmatched to any gene: 15. The CDR3 covers 18 residues. Germline-derived CDR1 and CDR2 are SEHNR and FQNEAQ (reference sequence). Here the CDR3 DNA reads TGTGCCAGCAGCCCAACCATAAGTAGGGACAGTGCCTACAATGAGCAGTTCTTC. Translation: CASSPTISRDSAYNEQFF.

This clone was counted between two and nine times. CDR3 protein: CASRQGADGELFF. CDR3 nucleotides: TGCGCCAGCAGACAGGGGGCCGACGGGGAGCTGTTTTTT. The chain combines TRBV10-2 with TRBJ2-2; 9 positions agree with TRBD1. Germline V gene data show CDR1 as WSHSY and CDR2 as SAAADI. The CDR3 runs 13 residues. V shed 6 bases and J 7 bases; nucleotides not matched to a gene: 3.

The chain uses TRBV29-1 and TRBJ2-2; weak D call: TRBD2 (5 bases). The CDR3 extends over 15 amino acids. V was clipped by 1 base and J by 4 bases, with 13 bases between them. The V gene's germline CDR1 is SQVTM and CDR2 ANQGSEA. The CDR3 DNA sequence: TGCAGCGTTGAAGGGGAAGGGAGTGGCACCGGGGAGCTGTTTTTT. As protein: CSVEGEGSGTGELFF.

The V and J genes are TRBV5-4 and TRBJ2-5; TRBD2 agrees at 12 bases. V dropped 5 bases and J dropped 2; count of bases not matched to a gene: 4. CDR3 size: 15 residues. Germline CDR1 is SGHNT and CDR2 is YYREEE (reference sequence). CDR3 bases: TGTGCCAGCAGTTCGACTAGCGGGAGTCAAGAGACCCAGTACTTC. This translates into CASSSTSGSQETQYF. The full variable domain, rest sourced from reference TRBV5-4 and TRBJ2-5, is ETGVTQSPTHLIKTRGQQVTLRCSSQSGHNTVSWYQQALGQGPQFIFQYYREEENGRGNFPPRFSGLQFPNYSSELNVNALELDDSALYLCASSSTSGSQETQYFGPGTRLLVL.

The V gene is TRBV6-6, the J gene TRBJ2-1, with a possible D match to TRBD2 (6 bases). Germline CDR1 is MNHNY and CDR2 is SVGAGI (reference sequence). Trimming cost V 2 bases and J 7 bases, with 12 bases left between them. The CDR3 runs to 14 residues. The CDR3 loop is CASSYGQGGNEQFF. CDR3 bases: TGTGCCAGCAGTTACGGGCAGGGAGGAAATGAGCAGTTCTTC.

This chain links TRBV11-3 with TRBJ2-1, with D possibly being TRBD1 or TRBD2 (5 bases each). Germline V CDR1 and CDR2: SGHNT, YENEEA. The length of the CDR3 is 15 residues. Trimming stripped 5 bases from V and 5 bases from J, with 16 bases between. CDR3 coding DNA: TGTGCCAGCAGCCTCCCGGGACCAAGAAACAATGAGCAGTTCTTC. Its protein is CASSLPGPRNNEQFF.

This rearrangement joins TRBV29-1 to TRBJ2-1; TRBD2 might be the D (5 bases). Deletions cut 0 bases from V and 10 bases from J, with 10 bases between. CDR1 and CDR2 from the germline V gene are SQVTM and ANQGSEA. CDR3 length equals 12 residues. CDR3 sequence (DNA): TGCAGCGTTGAAGATAGCATAGCGGAGCAGTTCTTC. This translates into CSVEDSIAEQFF.

The chain employs TRBV7-9 and TRBJ1-2; D may be TRBD1 (5 bases). Trimming left V 1 base short and J 2 bases short, with 8 bases between. Germline values: CDR1 SEHNR, CDR2 FQNEAQ (reference sequence). The CDR3 runs 14 residues. The CDR3 DNA sequence: TGTGCCAGCAGCTTAGGACAGCTAAACTATGGCTACACCTTC. It yields the protein CASSLGQLNYGYTF.